This T cell receptor beta chain was recovered during a study of radiotherapy plus CTLA-4 blockade in lung cancer (dated by TCRdb to 2017 to 2018). Regarding the research as a whole: Objective responses occurred in around 20% of enrolled patients, and under 40% achieved disease control.

The study tested focal radiation therapy combined with CTLA-4 blockade (ipilimumab) in patients with chemo-refractory metastatic non-small-cell lung cancer. Beyond this particular receptor, the publication reports: Increased serum interferon-beta after radiation, together with early dynamic changes in blood T cell clones, were reported to be the strongest predictors of response. After treatment with radiotherapy and ipilimumab, TCR clones that originated in tumors expanded in peripheral blood.

In this sample, this clone turned up a few times. No cognate antigen has been identified for it. No base qualities exist here, and no much larger clone lies one base off it. Library preparation used the immunoSEQ multiplex PCR assay. The immuneACCESS repertoire file appears here via TCRdb, limited to in-frame rearrangements. These files lack a portion of the clones; in checked studies, under half of the deficit traces to unresolved V genes, and the cause of the others is not known. This sample lists tens of thousands of clones; 60% to 85% were detected once. Over 20% of the sample is taken by the ten largest. The cysteine opens and the phenylalanine closes a CDR3 of 17 amino acids. Only the CDR3 DNA is retained, 51 bases long and in frame from the first base.

This TCR derives from a human donor with non-small cell lung cancer whose response to radiotherapy plus ipilimumab could not be evaluated. Some clones in this sample may be carry-over from other donors' samples. The V and J segments used are TRBV12-2 and TRBJ1-3; the table's D call, TRBD1, has no DNA check behind it. TRBV12-2 is designated a pseudogene. The input for sequencing was peripheral blood, taken from a patient treated with radiotherapy plus ipilimumab. CDR3 reads: CASRLPPYSYSGNTIYF. The DNA sequence follows: TGTGCAAGTCGCTTGCCCCCCTACAGTTACTCTGGAAACACCATATATTTT.